These T cell receptor beta chains were read from a single sample in a study of post-analysis software for immune sequencing data. In TCRdb, the PCR reads were re-called with MiXCR into one record per CDR3 protein. The table shows hundreds of thousands of distinct CDR3 sequences, with roughly 50% occurring only once. Specimen: blood. Receptors were obtained from a girl between 10 and 17 years old with multiple sclerosis. The CDR3 runs from the conserved cysteine through the conserved F or W. Fields, in order: V gene, J gene, D gene, clone size, CDR3 protein, CDR3 DNA. A D gene is named only where the DNA matches it firmly. Clone size appears in some rows only: once, few, many, or a class for an expanded clone.

>TRBV4-2|TRBJ2-2|NA|NA
CASSQDSRSGGELFF
TGTGCCAGCAGCCAAGACTCGCGGTCCGGCGGGGAGCTGTTTTTT
>TRBV7-2|TRBJ2-2|NA|NA
CASSLRRAGELFF
TGTGCCAGCAGCCTTAGGAGAGCCGGGGAGCTGTTTTTT
>TRBV5-1|TRBJ2-7|NA|few
CASSSGTPDEQYF
TGCGCCAGCAGCTCGGGGACCCCGGACGAGCAGTACTTC
>TRBV19|TRBJ2-7|NA|NA
CASSTGRDPRDEQYF
TGTGCCAGTAGTACCGGACGGGACCCTCGGGACGAGCAGTACTTC
>TRBV6-1|TRBJ2-7|NA|NA
CASSEPGQTPYEQYF
TGTGCCAGCAGTGAACCGGGTCAAACCCCCTACGAGCAGTACTTC
>TRBV19|TRBJ2-3|NA|NA
CASSIARPQGPDTQYF
TGTGCCAGTAGTATAGCCCGCCCACAGGGTCCCGATACGCAGTATTTT
>TRBV4-1|TRBJ1-2|NA|NA
CASSQDAYYGYTF
TGCGCCAGCAGCCAAGACGCATACTATGGCTACACCTTC
>TRBV3-1|TRBJ2-3|TRBD2|once
CASSRTSGREDTQYF
TGTGCCAGCAGCAGGACTAGCGGGAGAGAAGATACGCAGTATTTT
>TRBV20-1|TRBJ1-1|NA|NA
CSAPSREKNTEAFF
TGCAGTGCTCCTTCCAGGGAAAAGAACACTGAAGCTTTCTTT
>TRBV6-1|TRBJ2-1|TRBD2|few
CASSPPGWSGRASNEQFF
TGTGCCAGCAGCCCCCCAGGGTGGAGCGGGAGGGCCAGTAATGAGCAGTTCTTC
>TRBV29-1|TRBJ2-1|TRBD2|NA
CSVDQSGRAGEQFF
TGCAGCGTTGACCAAAGCGGGAGGGCCGGGGAGCAGTTCTTC
>TRBV7-6|TRBJ2-1|NA|few
CASMLAASYNEQFF
TGTGCCAGCATGTTAGCGGCCTCTTACAATGAGCAGTTCTTC
>TRBV10-3|TRBJ1-2|TRBD1|NA
CAIRDRGDLNYGYTF
TGTGCCATCAGGGACAGGGGGGACCTTAACTATGGCTACACCTTC
>TRBV5-1|TRBJ2-5|TRBD1|NA
CASSLDRGRIEQYF
TGCGCCAGCAGCTTGGACAGGGGGCGAATTGAGCAGTACTTC
>TRBV30|TRBJ1-6|NA|NA
CAWRPRGRGSPLHF
TGTGCCTGGAGGCCCAGGGGAAGAGGATCACCCCTCCACTTT
>TRBV5-1|TRBJ1-1|NA|NA
CASSQPERGSGTEAFF
TGCGCCAGCAGCCAACCAGAACGGGGGTCTGGCACTGAAGCTTTCTTT
>TRBV3-1|TRBJ2-1|NA|NA
CASSPTRGPWEQFF
TGTGCCAGCAGCCCCACCCGGGGACCGTGGGAGCAGTTCTTC
>TRBV29-1|TRBJ1-1|TRBD1|NA
CSVRPFGQGNTEAFF
TGCAGCGTTCGCCCCTTCGGACAGGGAAACACTGAAGCTTTCTTT
>TRBV3-1|TRBJ1-5|NA|NA
CASSQDPSLQPQHF
TGTGCCAGCAGCCAAGACCCGTCTCTTCAGCCCCAGCATTTT
>TRBV12-3/TRBV12-4|TRBJ2-1|TRBD2|NA
CATQPQTSGNSYNEQFF
TGTGCCACCCAGCCTCAAACTAGCGGAAATTCCTACAATGAGCAGTTCTTC
>TRBV15|TRBJ2-3|NA|NA
CATSRGEASGGDTQYF
TGTGCCACCAGCAGAGGGGAGGCCTCCGGAGGCGATACGCAGTATTTT
>TRBV12-3/TRBV12-4|TRBJ1-1|TRBD1|once
CASSSRDRGPTEAFF
TGTGCCAGCAGTTCAAGGGACAGGGGGCCCACTGAAGCTTTCTTT
>TRBV20-1|TRBJ2-1|TRBD2|many
CSARRSSGGYNEQFF
TGCAGTGCTAGACGATCTAGCGGGGGGTACAATGAGCAGTTCTTC
>TRBV20-1|TRBJ2-5|TRBD1|NA
CSAKMDRGGTQYF
TGCAGTGCGAAAATGGACAGGGGAGGGACCCAGTACTTC
>TRBV27|TRBJ2-7|TRBD1|NA
CASSDRGLHEQYF
TGTGCCAGCAGTGACAGGGGGCTCCACGAGCAGTACTTC
>TRBV7-9|TRBJ2-3|NA|few
CASSSNGPHTQYF
TGTGCCAGCAGCTCCAACGGGCCTCATACGCAGTATTTT
>TRBV29-1|TRBJ2-5|TRBD1|few
CSAVDRGGETQYF
TGCAGCGCCGTCGACAGGGGGGGAGAGACCCAGTACTTC
>TRBV29-1|TRBJ1-1|NA|NA
CSVVKGNTEAFF
TGCAGCGTTGTGAAGGGGAACACTGAAGCTTTCTTT
>TRBV27|TRBJ2-6|TRBD1|NA
CASSIQGAGGANVLTF
TGTGCCAGTAGTATACAGGGGGCCGGAGGGGCCAACGTCCTGACTTTC
>TRBV20-1|TRBJ2-7|NA|NA
CSARNSYEQYF
TGCAGTGCTAGAAACTCCTACGAGCAGTACTTC
>TRBV7-3|TRBJ2-1|TRBD2|NA
CASSLSPAAGGMNEQFF
TGTGCCAGCAGCTTAAGCCCCGCCGCGGGAGGGATGAATGAGCAGTTCTTC
>TRBV7-9|TRBJ1-5|NA|few
CASSPGGFNQPQHF
TGTGCCAGCAGCCCCGGGGGCTTTAATCAGCCCCAGCATTTT
>TRBV7-2|TRBJ1-2|TRBD1|NA
CASRSTGGHGYTF
TGTGCCAGCAGGTCGACAGGGGGACATGGCTACACCTTC
>TRBV10-2|TRBJ2-1|TRBD2|NA
CASRGTSGGDEQFF
TGCGCCAGCAGGGGGACTAGCGGGGGGGATGAGCAGTTCTTC
>TRBV6-5|TRBJ1-2|NA|few
CASSYSGINYGYTF
TGTGCCAGCAGTTACTCGGGCATCAACTATGGCTACACCTTC
>TRBV2|TRBJ2-7|TRBD1|NA
CASREDRAKYEQYF
TGTGCCAGCAGAGAGGACAGGGCTAAATACGAGCAGTACTTC
>TRBV5-1|TRBJ2-5|NA|NA
CASSLGRELSQETQYF
TGCGCCAGCAGCTTGGGCCGGGAGCTCTCCCAGGAGACCCAGTACTTC
>TRBV20-1|TRBJ2-3|TRBD2|NA
CSARAYSGSGTDTQYF
TGCAGTGCTAGAGCTTATAGCGGGAGCGGCACAGATACGCAGTATTTT
>TRBV5-1|TRBJ2-5|NA|NA
CASRTGEGWETQYF
TGCGCCAGCAGGACCGGTGAAGGATGGGAGACCCAGTACTTC
>TRBV5-6|TRBJ2-4|NA|NA
CASSLIGTGVGNIQYF
TGTGCCAGCAGCTTGATAGGTACGGGGGTTGGAAACATTCAGTACTTC
>TRBV30|TRBJ2-7|TRBD2|NA
CAWSISGDYEQYF
TGTGCCTGGAGCATTAGCGGGGACTACGAGCAGTACTTC
>TRBV9|TRBJ2-1|TRBD2|NA
CASSVEALAGVKQFF
TGTGCCAGCAGCGTAGAAGCACTAGCGGGAGTGAAGCAGTTCTTC
>TRBV7-9|TRBJ1-2|NA|few
CASSPPFGTDNYGYTF
TGTGCCAGCAGCCCCCCCTTCGGGACGGATAACTATGGCTACACCTTC
>TRBV7-3|TRBJ1-2|TRBD1|NA
CASSLTRTGLEGYTF
TGTGCCAGCAGCTTAACACGGACAGGGCTTGAAGGCTACACCTTC
>TRBV12-3/TRBV12-4|TRBJ2-7|NA|few
CASSPETTPYEQYF
TGTGCCAGCAGCCCAGAAACTACTCCCTACGAGCAGTACTTC
>TRBV12-3/TRBV12-4|TRBJ2-5|NA|few
CASSQGQSFKETQYF
TGTGCCAGCAGCCAAGGACAGAGCTTCAAAGAGACCCAGTACTTC
>TRBV7-3|TRBJ2-7|NA|NA
CASSLIPVLTYEQYF
TGTGCCAGCAGCTTAATCCCTGTCCTTACCTACGAGCAGTACTTC